These T cell receptor beta chains were read from a single sample in a study of T cell repertoires in cytomegalovirus infection. Their specific antigens are unknown. TCRdb independently ran MiXCR on the reads; one entry per CDR3 protein. The table includes 450,000 to 600,000 distinct CDR3 sequences, around a third detected once. The material sequenced was cultured PBMCs, taken from culture after CMV antigen stimulation. The receptors stem from a human donor in good health (CMV status not recorded). Some clones in this sample may be carry-over from other donors' samples. Each CDR3 is given with its conserved first and last residue. D genes are given only for firm matches. Clone size is stated in some rows and not others, as once, few, many or a class when expanded.

>TRBV7-3|NA|TRBJ1-2|TRBD1
TGTGCCAGCAGCCCCTCCGGACAGGATAACTATGGCTACACCTTC
CASSPSGQDNYGYTF
>TRBV27|few|TRBJ2-2|TRBD1
TGTGCCAGCAGTTTAATTGGGACAGTTAACACCGGGGAGCTGTTTTTT
CASSLIGTVNTGELFF
>TRBV11-3|many|TRBJ2-1|TRBD2
TGTGCCAGCAGCTTAGACCATAGCGGGAGTGCGGCCTACAATGAGCAGTTCTTC
CASSLDHSGSAAYNEQFF
>TRBV5-4|NA|TRBJ2-3|NA
TGTGCCAGCAGCTTGACTGGGGGAATGGGAGATACGCAGTATTTT
CASSLTGGMGDTQYF
>TRBV28|few|TRBJ1-5|TRBD1
TGTGCCAGCATCGCCGGGACAGGCAATAGCAATCAGCCCCAGCATTTT
CASIAGTGNSNQPQHF
>TRBV11-3|NA|TRBJ2-1|NA
TGTGCCAGCAGCGAACCAGCCGTCAATGAGCAGTTCTTC
CASSEPAVNEQFF
>TRBV5-6|NA|TRBJ1-5|NA
TGTGCCAGCAGCGACGTAGGGGGCAATCAGCCCCAGCATTTT
CASSDVGGNQPQHF
>TRBV12-3/TRBV12-4|few|TRBJ1-2|NA
TGTGCCAGCAGTCCCCTAGCCCGTGGTGGCTACACCTTC
CASSPLARGGYTF
>TRBV14|NA|TRBJ2-6|TRBD2
TGTGCCAGCAGCCAAGCTAGCGGGAGGGCCTTTGGGGCCAACGTCCTGACTTTC
CASSQASGRAFGANVLTF
>TRBV27|many|TRBJ1-3|NA
TGTGCCAGCAGTTCAACGACAGCTGGAAACACCATATATTTT
CASSSTTAGNTIYF
>TRBV4-3|NA|TRBJ2-3|NA
TGCGCCAGCAGCCAAGATAAATTCTGGGGGCGAGATACGCAGTATTTT
CASSQDKFWGRDTQYF
>TRBV6-5|few|TRBJ2-3|NA
TGTGCCAGCAGTTACTTAAGGCACCGCGGCACAGATACGCAGTATTTT
CASSYLRHRGTDTQYF
>TRBV6-1|many|TRBJ2-1|NA
TGTGCCAGCAGTGAGTTACGGGGTGGCAATGAGCAGTTCTTC
CASSELRGGNEQFF
>TRBV7-9|NA|TRBJ2-1|NA
TGTGCCAGCAGCCCTTACAGGCCAGCGGCGCACTACAATGAGCAGTTCTTC
CASSPYRPAAHYNEQFF
>TRBV6-2/TRBV6-3|NA|TRBJ1-5|NA
TGTGCCAGCAGTCTTTACGGGACAATTGGAGGACAGCCCCAGCATTTT
CASSLYGTIGGQPQHF
>TRBV10-3|NA|TRBJ2-3|TRBD1
TGTGCCATCAGTGAGCCCCGGGGACAGGGCGCAGATACGCAGTATTTT
CAISEPRGQGADTQYF
>TRBV10-3|NA|TRBJ1-2|NA
TGTGCCATCAGTGAGCCAGGACGTCGGGGGATGGCTAACTATGGCTACACCTTC
CAISEPGRRGMANYGYTF
>TRBV19|once|TRBJ1-1|NA
TGTGCCAGTAGTACCGTCCCCAGGGGCCCTATGGGGGGAGCTTTCTTT
CASSTVPRGPMGGAFF
>TRBV5-5|NA|TRBJ2-3|TRBD2
TGTGCCAGCAGCTTGACTAGCGGGAGAATAGATACGCAGTATTTT
CASSLTSGRIDTQYF
>TRBV7-2|many|TRBJ1-1|NA
TGTGCCAGCAGCTTAGCAAGTGGGTTCGGGAACACTGAAGCTTTCTTT
CASSLASGFGNTEAFF
>TRBV5-4|NA|TRBJ1-2|TRBD1
TGTGCCAGCAGCGTATTCCGGGACAGGACTATAGGCTACACCTTC
CASSVFRDRTIGYTF
>TRBV4-1|few|TRBJ1-4|NA
TGCGCCAGCAGCCAACCTCCGGGACAAATTAATGAAAAACTGTTTTTT
CASSQPPGQINEKLFF
>TRBV7-6|few|TRBJ1-3|NA
TGTGCCAGCAGCTTAGGTCAGGAATTTGGAAACACCATATATTTT
CASSLGQEFGNTIYF
>TRBV7-9|NA|TRBJ2-1|TRBD2
TGTGCCAGCAGCCCTACGACGGGACTAGTTTTTTATGAGCAGTTCTTC
CASSPTTGLVFYEQFF
>TRBV10-3|NA|TRBJ1-1|NA
TGTGCCATCAGTGAGGCGGCGGGGATGAACACTGAAGCTTTCTTT
CAISEAAGMNTEAFF
>TRBV12-3/TRBV12-4|many|TRBJ1-5|TRBD1
TGTGCCAGCAGCAGACAGGGCTCCAATCAGCCCCAGCATTTT
CASSRQGSNQPQHF
>TRBV7-2|NA|TRBJ2-5|NA
TGTGCCAGCAGCTTAGTGGGCAGGGCAGAGACCCAGTACTTC
CASSLVGRAETQYF
>TRBV29-1|NA|TRBJ1-3|TRBD1
TGCAGCGCTATACAGGGGGAAGGAAACACCATATATTTT
CSAIQGEGNTIYF
>TRBV19|NA|TRBJ2-6|NA
TGTGCCAGTAGTATGGGGGCTGGGGCCAACGTCCTGACTTTC
CASSMGAGANVLTF
>TRBV7-9|few|TRBJ1-2|TRBD1
TGTGCCAGCAGCTTATTTAAATTGGGACAGACCTATGGCTACACCTTC
CASSLFKLGQTYGYTF
>TRBV19|few|TRBJ1-5|NA
TGTGCCAGTAGTATTGGGGCACCGGGACCTGCCCAGCCCCAGCATTTT
CASSIGAPGPAQPQHF
>TRBV19|few|TRBJ1-2|TRBD1
TGTGCCAGTAGTATGGGACAGGGGGCAAATGGCTACACCTTC
CASSMGQGANGYTF
>TRBV6-2/TRBV6-3|NA|TRBJ2-7|NA
TGTGCCAGCAGGGATAGGGACGAGCAGTACTTC
CASRDRDEQYF
>TRBV7-2|NA|TRBJ2-2|TRBD2
TGTGCCAGCAGCTCCTCCCTAGCGGGAGGGAGCACCGGGGAGCTGTTTTTT
CASSSSLAGGSTGELFF
>TRBV10-3|few|TRBJ2-5|NA
TGTGCCATCAGTGAAGGGTACCAAGAGACCCAGTACTTC
CAISEGYQETQYF
>TRBV7-2|NA|TRBJ2-4|NA
TGTGCCAGCAGCTCTCGGGGTGGCAAAAACATTCAGTACTTC
CASSSRGGKNIQYF
>TRBV19|NA|TRBJ2-5|NA
TGTGCCAGTAGTATATCGGACACCTCCCTTGGGGAGACCCAGTACTTC
CASSISDTSLGETQYF
>TRBV11-3|few|TRBJ2-3|NA
TGTGCCAGCGCTAAGGTTCGGGCCAGCACAGATACGCAGTATTTT
CASAKVRASTDTQYF
>TRBV12-3/TRBV12-4|few|TRBJ1-2|NA
TGTGCCAGCAGTTTATTGTCGGGAGGGGGGCTTGGGGGCTACACCTTC
CASSLLSGGGLGGYTF
>TRBV5-1|NA|TRBJ1-1|TRBD1
TGCGCCAGCAGCGCCTTGGGACAGATGGAAGCTTTCTTT
CASSALGQMEAFF
>TRBV18|once|TRBJ2-1|TRBD2
TGTGCCAGCTCACCACCGGGACTAGCGGGAGGGCGTCGGAATGAGCAGTTCTTC
CASSPPGLAGGRRNEQFF
>TRBV7-4|NA|TRBJ1-1|TRBD1
TGTGCCAGCAGGGGACAGGGGGCTCGCGCTTTCTTT
CASRGQGARAFF